This T cell receptor beta chain derives from a study of T cells after yellow fever vaccination. Looking at the study overall: Fractions low in cell number were prepared with SMART-Seq v4 Ultra Low Input. Broader study findings: On re-exposure, the response was weaker but peaked faster, at day 5 versus 15.

The V end was cut by 0 bases, the J end by 8 bases, with 13 bases between. Germline CDR1 and CDR2: SGHDT and YYEEEE. CDR3 length: 14 residues. Each CDR3 protein gets one entry after TCRdb re-called the 5' RACE reads with MiXCR. The data contain 78,000 or so distinct CDR3 sequences, around 7.1% of them singletons. This clonotype was seen a few times. The target antigen is unknown. The chain carries TRBV5-6 and TRBJ2-3; possible D gene TRBD1, 5 bases. The sample here was CD8+ T cells sorted from PBMCs, taken approximately 11 days after the first yellow fever vaccination. This TCR came from a man between 18 and 29 years old who received the YFV17D yellow fever vaccine. CDR3 loop: CASSLGQKASTQYF. In nucleotides, the CDR3 is TGTGCCAGCAGCTTGGGACAGAAGGCCTCTACGCAGTATTTT.